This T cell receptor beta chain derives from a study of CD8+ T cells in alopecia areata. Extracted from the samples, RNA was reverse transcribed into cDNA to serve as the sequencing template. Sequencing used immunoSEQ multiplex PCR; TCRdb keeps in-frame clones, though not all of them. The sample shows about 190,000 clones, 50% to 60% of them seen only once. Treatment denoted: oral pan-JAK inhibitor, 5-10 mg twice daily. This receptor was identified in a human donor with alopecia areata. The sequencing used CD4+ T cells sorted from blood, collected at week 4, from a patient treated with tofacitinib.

The CDR3 bases are TGCGCCAGCAGCCAAGACAGGGAATCCGGCGAAAAACTGTTTTTT. Protein product: CASSQDRESGEKLFF. This sequence joins TRBV4-1 and TRBJ1-4; tentative D call: TRBD1 (5 bases). Germline loops: CDR1 MGHRA, CDR2 YSYEKL. The CDR3 has 15 residues. The germline V and J ends were trimmed by 0 bases and 8 bases, with 13 bases remaining between them.